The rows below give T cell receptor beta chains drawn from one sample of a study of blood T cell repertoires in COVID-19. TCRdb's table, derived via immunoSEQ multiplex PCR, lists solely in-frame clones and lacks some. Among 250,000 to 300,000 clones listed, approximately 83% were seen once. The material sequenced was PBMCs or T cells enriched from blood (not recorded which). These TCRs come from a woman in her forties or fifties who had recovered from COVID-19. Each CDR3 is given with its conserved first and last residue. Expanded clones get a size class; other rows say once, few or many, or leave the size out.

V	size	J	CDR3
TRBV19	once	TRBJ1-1	CASRPGGGSIVEAFF
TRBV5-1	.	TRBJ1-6	CASSLKPSVSYNSPLHF
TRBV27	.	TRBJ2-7	CASSWDGGGGSEQYF
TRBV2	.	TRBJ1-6	CASTLRTGSNSPLHF
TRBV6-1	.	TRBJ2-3	CASSVLMGVGTDTQYF
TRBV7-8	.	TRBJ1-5	CASSLRVGQPQHF
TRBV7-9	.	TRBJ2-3	CASSLAGVDTQYF
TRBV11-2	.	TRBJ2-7	CASSSPFGTSGGAYEQYF
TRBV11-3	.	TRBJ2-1	CASSLEAGAYNEQFF
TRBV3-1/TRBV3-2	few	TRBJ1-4	CASSPGRSTNEKLFF
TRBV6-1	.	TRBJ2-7	CASSEQGAGEQYF
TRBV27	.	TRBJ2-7	CASSRRTDSYEQYF
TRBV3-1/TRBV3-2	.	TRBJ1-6	CASRATGQGNSPLHF
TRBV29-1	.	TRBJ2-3	CSVDRGRVADTQYF
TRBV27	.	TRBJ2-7	CASKKPRQGPSSYEQYF
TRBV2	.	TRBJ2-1	CASFGTVYNEQFF
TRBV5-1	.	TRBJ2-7	CASSRGPVNEQYF
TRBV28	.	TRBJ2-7	CASSTAGTGVYEQYF
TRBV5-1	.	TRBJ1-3	CASSPLTGSGNTIYF
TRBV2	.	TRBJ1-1	CATHRYAEAFF
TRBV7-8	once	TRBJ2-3	CASSSHSTSSERADTQYF
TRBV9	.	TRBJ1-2	CASSPDTGSYGYTF
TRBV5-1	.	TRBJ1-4	CASSPSAAATNEKLFF
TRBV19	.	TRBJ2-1	CASSGSGVSYNEQFF
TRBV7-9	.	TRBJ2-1	CASVRLSSYNEQFF
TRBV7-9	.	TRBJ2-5	CASSQAGTGGKETQYF
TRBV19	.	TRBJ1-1	CASSIADRVNTEAFF
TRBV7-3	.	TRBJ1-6	CASRASRGQGNSPLHF
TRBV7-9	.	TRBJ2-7	CASSLDRGSEQYF
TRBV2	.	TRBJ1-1	CASSENGQLNTEAFF
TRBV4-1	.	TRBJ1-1	CASSQGSEVWRRLAFF
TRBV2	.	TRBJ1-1	CASSGKQGVSTEAFF
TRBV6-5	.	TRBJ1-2	CASSYSEDPGEGYTF
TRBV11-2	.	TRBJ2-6	CASTSAPGANVLTF
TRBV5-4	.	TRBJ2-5	CALRGHGLMETQYF
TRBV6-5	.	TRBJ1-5	CASSPWDRGQPQHF
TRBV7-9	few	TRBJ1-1	CASSPPGALNTEAFF